The 8 T cell receptor beta chains in this list originate from one sample, sequenced in a study of T cell repertoires in cytomegalovirus infection. MiXCR, applied by TCRdb to the reads, yields one record per CDR3 protein. This sample has 250,000 to 300,000 distinct CDR3 sequences, with roughly 15% found just once. Sequenced input: PBMCs. All receptors derive from a human donor in good health (CMV status not recorded). Some clones in this sample may be carry-over from other donors' samples.

The chain joins TRBV19 to TRBJ2-6; the D call may be TRBD1 or TRBD2 (5 bases each). Germline V gene data show CDR1 as LNHDA and CDR2 as SQIVND (reference sequence). CDR3 size: 17 residues. V dropped 5 bases and J dropped 0 bases, with 14 bases sitting between them. The CDR3 loop is CASSRSGTSSGANVLTF. CDR3 nucleotide sequence: TGTGCCAGTAGTCGATCCGGGACGTCCTCTGGGGCCAACGTCCTGACTTTC.

This clonotype was seen many times. V is TRBV12-3 or TRBV12-4 and J is TRBJ1-5, with D perhaps TRBD1 (6 bases). V was shortened by 6 bases and J by 7 bases, with 13 bases between the two germline ends. The CDR3 has 13 amino acids. DNA of the CDR3: TGTGCCAGCAGAACAGGGAAAGGGCAGCCCCAGCATTTT. Amino acid sequence: CASRTGKGQPQHF.

This clonotype has a handful of counts. V gene TRBV5-1 combines with J gene TRBJ1-1; D not resolved. Trimming removed 4 bases from V and 8 bases from J, with 12 bases in between. Germline V gene lookup returns CDR1 SGHRS and CDR2 YFSETQ. The CDR3 loop spans 12 amino acids. DNA for the CDR3: TGCGCCAGCAGCCCCGGACGGAACGAAGCTTTCTTT. It codes for CASSPGRNEAFF.

The chain carries TRBV7-2 and TRBJ1-2; TRBD1 might be the D (5 bases). Germline V gene sequence: CDR1 SGHTA, CDR2 FQGNSA. The V gene lost 1 base and the J gene lost 6 bases, with 12 bases spanning the gap. The CDR3 extends over 14 amino acids. Written as DNA, the CDR3 is TGTGCCAGCAGCTTAGTACCAGGGAGGGATGGCTACACCTTC. Encoded protein: CASSLVPGRDGYTF.

This clonotype was seen at least ten times. For the CDR3, the DNA is TGTGCCAGCAGTCCCGGACTCGGGAGGTCCTACGAGCAGTACTTC. Protein: CASSPGLGRSYEQYF. The chain combines TRBV6-1 with TRBJ2-7; TRBD2 matches at 7 bases. Germline lookup yields CDR1 MNHNS and CDR2 SASEGT. Losses at the gene ends were 5 bases for V and 1 base for J; bases not matched to a gene: 8. The CDR3 covers 15 residues.

This clonotype was seen a few times. The CDR3 DNA reads as TGTGCCAGCAGTTCCAACCGGGACAGGGTTTTCGCTGAAGCTTTCTTT. Protein sequence: CASSSNRDRVFAEAFF. This chain links TRBV28 with TRBJ1-1, with 9 bases matching TRBD1. The CDR3 totals 16 residues. V lost 4 bases, J lost 6 bases, and 12 bases stayed unmatched. Germline V lookup: CDR1 MDHEN, CDR2 SYDVKM.

This clonotype appeared many times. This chain joins TRBV10-3 and TRBJ2-6; unclear D gene. Germline values: CDR1 ENHRY, CDR2 SYGVKD. The CDR3 contains 15 residues. Trimming stripped 3 bases from V and 4 bases from J, with 10 bases between. The CDR3 DNA is TGTGCCATCAGTGAACAGACCGGCGGGGCCAACGTCCTGACTTTC. It is translated as CAISEQTGGANVLTF.

The V and J genes are TRBV4-3 and TRBJ2-7; TRBD1 agrees at 7 bases. The CDR3 is 17 amino acids. The J segment lost 0 bases and the V segment lost 0 bases, leaving 8 bases of the junction unmatched. CDR1 is LGHNA, CDR2 YSLEER, per germline. CDR3 region: CASSQDHGTAPSYEQYF. CDR3 coding DNA: TGCGCCAGCAGCCAAGATCACGGGACAGCACCCTCCTACGAGCAGTACTTC.